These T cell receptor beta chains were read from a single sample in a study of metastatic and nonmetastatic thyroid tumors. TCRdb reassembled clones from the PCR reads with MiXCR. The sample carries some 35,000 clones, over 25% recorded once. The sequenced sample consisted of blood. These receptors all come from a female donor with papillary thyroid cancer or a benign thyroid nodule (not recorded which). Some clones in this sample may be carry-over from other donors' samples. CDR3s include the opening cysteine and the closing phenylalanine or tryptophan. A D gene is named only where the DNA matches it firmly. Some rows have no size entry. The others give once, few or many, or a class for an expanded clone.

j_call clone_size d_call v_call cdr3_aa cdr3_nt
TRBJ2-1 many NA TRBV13 CASSLGRGSPYNEQFF TGTGCCAGCAGCTTAGGGAGGGGAAGCCCCTACAATGAGCAGTTCTTC
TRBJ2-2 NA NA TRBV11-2 CASSLTRSLATGELFF TGTGCCAGCAGCCTTACTCGTTCCCTAGCCACCGGGGAGCTGTTTTTT
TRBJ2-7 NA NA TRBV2 CASRPAYEQYF TGTGCCAGCAGGCCAGCCTACGAGCAGTACTTC
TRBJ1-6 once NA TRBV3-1 CASIQDRVGNSPLHF TGTGCCAGCATCCAAGATAGAGTGGGGAATTCACCCCTCCACTTT
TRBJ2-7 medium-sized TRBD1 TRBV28 CASTGTGPYEQYF TGTGCCAGCACCGGGACAGGTCCCTACGAGCAGTACTTC
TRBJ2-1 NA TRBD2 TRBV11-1 CASSLKSGGQFF TGTGCCAGCAGCTTAAAGTCGGGGGGGCAGTTCTTC
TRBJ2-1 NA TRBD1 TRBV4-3 CASGTGGSSYNEQFF TGCGCCAGCGGGACAGGGGGCAGCTCCTACAATGAGCAGTTCTTC
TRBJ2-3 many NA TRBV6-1 CASSHQRTDTQYF TGTGCCAGCAGTCACCAACGCACAGATACGCAGTATTTT
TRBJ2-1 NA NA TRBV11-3 CASSPQKGVPSYNEQFF TGTGCCAGCAGCCCCCAGAAGGGGGTGCCCTCCTACAATGAGCAGTTCTTC
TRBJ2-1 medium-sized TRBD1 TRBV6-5 CASRGQGAGLGRYNEQFF TGTGCCAGCAGGGGACAGGGGGCGGGACTAGGACGGTACAATGAGCAGTTCTTC
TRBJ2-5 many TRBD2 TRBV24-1 CATSDFSGNQETQYF TGTGCCACCAGTGATTTTAGCGGGAACCAAGAGACCCAGTACTTC
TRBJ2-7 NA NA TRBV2 CASSWAQYSEQYF TGTGCCAGCAGTTGGGCTCAGTATTCCGAGCAGTACTTC
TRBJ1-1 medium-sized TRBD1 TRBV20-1 CSARADRGNTEAFF TGCAGTGCTAGGGCGGACAGGGGGAACACTGAAGCTTTCTTT
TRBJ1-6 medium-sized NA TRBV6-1 CASSPRTRLNSPLHF TGTGCCAGCAGTCCTAGGACAAGGTTAAATTCACCCCTCCACTTT
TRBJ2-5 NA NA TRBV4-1 CASSQVMVVRETQYF TGCGCCAGCAGCCAAGTAATGGTAGTTCGAGAGACCCAGTACTTC
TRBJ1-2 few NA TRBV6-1 CASLRDSPAVVVYTF TGTGCCAGCCTACGGGATTCCCCCGCCGTGGTGGTCTACACCTTC
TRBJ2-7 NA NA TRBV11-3 CASILGDGTGSYEQYF TGTGCCAGCATCTTGGGAGATGGGACTGGGTCCTACGAGCAGTACTTC
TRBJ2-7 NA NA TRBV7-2 CASNQVFVEDEQYF TGTGCCAGCAACCAGGTTTTCGTAGAAGACGAGCAGTACTTC
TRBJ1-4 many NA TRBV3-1 CASSPAGQYEKLFF TGTGCCAGCAGCCCCGCTGGACAGTACGAAAAACTGTTTTTT
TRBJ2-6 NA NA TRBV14 CASSQVGVHSGSNVLTF TGTGCCAGCAGCCAAGTCGGTGTCCACTCTGGGTCCAACGTCCTGACTTTC
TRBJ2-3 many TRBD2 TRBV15 CATRTGGGATDTQYF TGTGCCACCCGCACTGGCGGGGGGGCTACAGATACGCAGTATTTT
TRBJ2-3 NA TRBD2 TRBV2 CASSVRGVTDTQYF TGTGCCAGCAGTGTTCGGGGGGTTACAGATACGCAGTATTTT
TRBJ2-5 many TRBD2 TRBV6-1 CASNLIAGGQETQYF TGTGCCAGCAATCTCATAGCGGGGGGGCAGGAGACCCAGTACTTC
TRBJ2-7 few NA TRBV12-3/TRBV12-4 CASSLGSLTYEQYF TGTGCCAGCAGTTTGGGTAGCCTTACCTACGAGCAGTACTTC
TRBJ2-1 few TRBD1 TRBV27 CASSLPGQGINEQFF TGTGCCAGCAGTTTACCCGGACAGGGGATAAATGAGCAGTTCTTC
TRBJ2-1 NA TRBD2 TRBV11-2 CASCLEVRGGYNEQFF TGTGCCAGCTGTTTAGAGGTCCGGGGAGGGTACAATGAGCAGTTCTTC
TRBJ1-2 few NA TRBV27 CTSSQESAPLYVYTF TGTACCAGCAGCCAGGAGTCAGCCCCGTTGTATGTCTACACCTTC
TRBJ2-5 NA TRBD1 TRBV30 CAWSVGQGATETQYF TGTGCCTGGAGTGTGGGACAGGGGGCAACAGAGACCCAGTACTTC
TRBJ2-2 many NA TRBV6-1 CASRAGQTTGELFF TGTGCCAGCAGGGCGGGGCAAACCACCGGGGAGCTGTTTTTT
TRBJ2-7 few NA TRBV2 CASRLIGTASYDQYF TGTGCCAGCAGACTGATTGGGACGGCCTCCTACGATCAGTACTTC
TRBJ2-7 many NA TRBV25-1 CASRGPSYEQYF TGTGCCAGCAGAGGACCTTCCTACGAGCAGTACTTC
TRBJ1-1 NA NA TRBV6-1 CAGIVGMNTEAFF TGTGCCGGCATCGTAGGTATGAACACTGAAGCTTTCTTT
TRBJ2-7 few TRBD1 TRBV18 CASSLRGRGMYEQYF TGTGCCAGCTCTCTCCGCGGCAGGGGGATGTACGAGCAGTACTTC
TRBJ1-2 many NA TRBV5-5 CASSLVGPLNSGYTF TGTGCCAGCAGCTTGGTGGGTCCCTTGAACAGTGGCTACACCTTC
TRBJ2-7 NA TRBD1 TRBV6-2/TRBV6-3 CASSPGQGFFSYEQYF TGTGCCAGCAGCCCGGGACAGGGATTCTTTTCCTACGAGCAGTACTTC
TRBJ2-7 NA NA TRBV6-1 CASSQDTISNGQYF TGTGCCAGCAGCCAAGATACTATTTCCAACGGGCAGTACTTC
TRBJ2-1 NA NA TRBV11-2 CASCPEVRNPYNEQFF TGTGCCAGCTGCCCGGAGGTGAGAAACCCCTACAATGAGCAGTTCTTC
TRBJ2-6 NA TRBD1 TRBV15 CATSIGFSGTGSCSGANVLTF TGTGCCACCAGCATAGGATTTTCCGGGACAGGGTCCTGTTCTGGGGCCAACGTCCTGACTTTC
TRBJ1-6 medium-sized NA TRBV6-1 CASGRGQGSPLHF TGTGCCAGCGGACGGGGGCAAGGTTCACCCCTCCACTTT
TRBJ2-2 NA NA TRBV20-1 CSAPGFLIPVPALNTGELFF TGCAGTGCTCCTGGTTTTTTAATACCCGTACCAGCATTGAACACCGGGGAGCTGTTTTTT
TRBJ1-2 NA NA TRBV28 CASILGVSGSGYTF TGTGCCAGCATTTTAGGCGTTTCTGGCTCTGGCTACACCTTC
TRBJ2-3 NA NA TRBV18 CPSSSRGTTDTQYF TGTCCCAGCTCGTCTAGAGGGACCACAGATACGCAGTATTTT
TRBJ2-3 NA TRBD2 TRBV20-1 CSARLAGARLTSTDTQYF TGCAGTGCTAGACTAGCGGGGGCCAGACTTACTAGCACAGATACGCAGTATTTT
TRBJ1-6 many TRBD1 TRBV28 CASSPQGAALHF TGTGCCAGCAGTCCGCAGGGGGCTGCCCTCCACTTT
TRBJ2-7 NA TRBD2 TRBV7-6 CASSSPERGRDSYEQYF TGTGCCAGCAGCTCCCCGGAGCGGGGGCGCGACTCCTACGAGCAGTACTTC
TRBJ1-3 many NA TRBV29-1 CSVGANSGNTIYF TGCAGCGTTGGGGCCAACTCTGGAAACACCATATATTTT
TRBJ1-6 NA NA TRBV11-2 CASSPAGMSFNSPPHF TGTGCCAGCAGCCCAGCAGGGATGTCTTTTAATTCACCCCCCCACTTT
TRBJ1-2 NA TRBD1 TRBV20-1 CSAIDLGAGGVGYTF TGCAGTGCTATAGATCTTGGTGCAGGGGGCGTTGGCTACACCTTC
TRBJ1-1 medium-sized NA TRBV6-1 CATRAGNTEAFF TGTGCCACCCGGGCCGGGAACACTGAAGCTTTCTTT
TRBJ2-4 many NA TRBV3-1 CASSQDKTLGTLAKNIQYF TGTGCCAGCAGCCAAGATAAGACGCTAGGTACTCTAGCCAAAAACATTCAGTACTTC
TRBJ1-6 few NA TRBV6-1 CASTMTGSNSHLHF TGTGCCAGCACCATGACCGGGTCTAATTCACACCTCCACTTT
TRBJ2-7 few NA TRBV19 CASSKQGQQYF TGTGCCAGTAGTAAACAGGGACAGCAGTACTTC
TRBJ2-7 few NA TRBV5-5 CASSWPWAGDYEQYF TGTGCCAGCAGCTGGCCCTGGGCAGGCGACTACGAGCAGTACTTC
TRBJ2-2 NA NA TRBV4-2 CASSPTRGWAGELFF TGTGCCAGCAGCCCGACTAGGGGGTGGGCCGGGGAGCTGTTTTTT
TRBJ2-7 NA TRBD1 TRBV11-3 CASSRWDRQEGEQYF TGTGCCAGCAGCCGTTGGGACAGGCAAGAGGGTGAGCAGTACTTC
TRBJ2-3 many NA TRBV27 CATTGKQTSTDTQYF TGTGCCACCACAGGGAAACAAACTAGCACAGATACGCAGTATTTT
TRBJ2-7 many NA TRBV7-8 CASSLEEGYEQYF TGTGCCAGCAGCTTAGAAGAGGGCTACGAGCAGTACTTC